This TCR beta chain appears in the sequencing data of a study of PD-L1 blockade in urothelial cancer. Across the whole study: Blood yielded a median of approximately 140,000 T cells per sample.

Findings of the study overall: It was durable-benefit patients whose tumor-associated blood clones expanded more at 3 weeks.

TCRdb's copy holds only in-frame clones and misses some; the assay was immunoSEQ multiplex PCR. The sample holds under 55,000 clones; around 82% are singletons and the top ten take 5% to 6%. Turning to this clone: As yet, its antigen is unknown.

J gave up 2 bases and V 2 bases, and 4 bases lay outside the gene matches. CDR3 length: 17 residues. CDR1 WNHNN and CDR2 SYGVQD come from the germline V gene (reference sequence). V is TRBV10-1 and J is TRBJ2-3; 13 nucleotides match TRBD2. The sample in question was PBMCs, obtained around atezolizumab (anti-PD-L1) treatment. The sequence derives from a man between 35 and 55 years old with urothelial cancer. CDR3 DNA sequence: TGCGCCAGCAGTGAGCCGGGACTAGCGGGACTCACAGATACGCAGTATTTT. Translating it yields CASSEPGLAGLTDTQYF.